A single sample is the source of the 15 T cell receptor beta chains below, sequenced in a study of blood T cell repertoires in COVID-19. TCRdb's copy holds only in-frame clones and misses some; the assay was immunoSEQ multiplex PCR. The repertoire holds about 170,000 clones, roughly nine tenths seen once, with roughly 9.7% in the top ten. Sample: peripheral blood. These receptors were taken from a woman aged 55-69 years with COVID-19, enrolled during active disease.

The V gene is TRBV19, the J gene TRBJ2-7; 10 nucleotides align to TRBD2. The V and J ends lost 4 bases and 5 bases, in that order; junction bases with no gene match: 11. Germline V CDR1 and CDR2: LNHDA, SQIVND (reference sequence). This CDR3 spans 16 amino acids. In DNA, the CDR3 is TGTGCCAGTAGTAGGGGGACTCTAGCGGGAGCCCACGAGCAGTACTTC. It specifies CASSRGTLAGAHEQYF. Full variable domain (missing parts from reference TRBV19 and TRBJ2-7): DGGITQSPKYLFRKEGQNVTLSCEQNLNHDAMYWYRQDPGQGLRLIYYSQIVNDFQKGDIAEGYSVSREKKESFPLTVTSAQKNPTAFYLCASSRGTLAGAHEQYFGPGTRLTVT.

This chain uses TRBV10-3 with TRBJ2-1; TRBD1 agrees at 9 bases. V gave up 6 bases and J gave up 7 bases; unmatched junction bases: 1. CDR1 is ENHRY and CDR2 is SYGVKD in the germline V gene. The CDR3 is made up of 12 amino acids. The CDR3, as DNA: TGTGCCATCAGAGGACAGGGGAATGAGCAGTTCTTC. Encoded protein: CAIRGQGNEQFF.

In its sample, this clone was seen a few times. The chain uses TRBV24-1 and TRBJ2-6; D is possibly TRBD2 (7 bases). Between the trimmed V and J ends, which lost 5 bases and 0 bases, there was a span of 13 bases. Per the germline V gene, CDR1 is KGHDR and CDR2 is SFDVKD. The CDR3 loop spans 17 amino acids. CDR3 loop: CATSGGGHHSGANVLTF. CDR3 bases: TGTGCCACCAGTGGGGGGGGCCATCACTCTGGGGCCAACGTCCTGACTTTC.

V and J are TRBV28 and TRBJ2-3, with 11 bases identical to TRBD2. The ends lost 5 bases at V and 4 bases at J; junction bases unmatched: 8. Germline V gene lookup returns CDR1 MDHEN and CDR2 SYDVKM. The CDR3 length is 16 residues. The CDR3 reads CASSPIAGGRADTQYF. The DNA of the CDR3 is TGTGCCAGCAGTCCGATAGCGGGGGGGAGGGCAGATACGCAGTATTTT.

This clone has a handful of counts. The chain links TRBV6-2 or TRBV6-3 to TRBJ1-5; 9 bases align to TRBD1. The germline gives CDR1 MNHEY, CDR2 SVGEGT. V lost 0 bases and J lost 7; bases outside the gene matches: 4. The CDR3 runs 15 residues. CDR3 nucleotide sequence: TGTGCCAGCAGTTACTCTGGACAGGGGTGGCAGCCCCAGCATTTT. This translates into CASSYSGQGWQPQHF.

V is TRBV30 and J is TRBJ2-7; D may be TRBD1 (6 bases). The CDR3 has 15 amino acids. V was trimmed by 4 bases and J by 7 bases, leaving 23 bases between them. CDR1 is GTSNPN, CDR2 SVGIG, per germline (reference sequence). The CDR3 coding sequence is TGTGCCTGGAACCGTGAGGAAAGGGGCAGGGGAGAGCAGTACTTC. Residues: CAWNREERGRGEQYF.

The chain combines TRBV28 with TRBJ1-6, with no clear D. V was trimmed by 3 bases and J by 7 bases, leaving 4 bases between them. The CDR3 length is 12 residues. The V gene's germline CDR1 is MDHEN and CDR2 SYDVKM. As DNA, the CDR3 is TGTGCCAGCAGTTTGGAGAATTCACCCCTCCACTTT. This gives the protein CASSLENSPLHF. The variable domain in full, completed from reference TRBV28 and TRBJ1-6, reads DVKVTQSSRYLVKRTGEKVFLECVQDMDHENMFWYRQDPGLGLRLIYFSYDVKMKEKGDIPEGYSVSREKKERFSLILESASTNQTSMYLCASSLENSPLHFGNGTRLTVT.

The chain uses TRBV7-2 and TRBJ1-3; weak D call: TRBD1 (5 bases). The V gene's germline CDR1 is SGHTA and CDR2 FQGNSA. The ends were cut back, 0 bases at V and 6 bases at J, with 18 bases in the middle. The CDR3 runs 17 residues. DNA of the CDR3: TGTGCCAGCAGCTTAGCGCGGGGCAGGGCTACCTTAAACACCATATATTTT. Its protein product is CASSLARGRATLNTIYF.

The chain employs TRBV7-9 and TRBJ2-2, with D possibly being TRBD2 (5 bases). Germline assignment: CDR1 SEHNR and CDR2 FQNEAQ (reference sequence). V lost 5 bases and J lost 4, with 17 bases in between. CDR3 length: 16 residues. DNA of the CDR3: TGTGCCAGCAGCGCCCTGCTAGCCAGAGGCACCGGGGAGCTGTTTTTT. Translating gives CASSALLARGTGELFF.

V usage is TRBV24-1 and J usage is TRBJ2-7; 7 bases line up with TRBD1. CDR3 length: 13 amino acids. V shed 5 bases, J shed 6 bases, and the junction held 6 bases outside the gene matches. The germline gives CDR1 KGHDR, CDR2 SFDVKD. DNA of the CDR3: TGTGCCACCAGTGGTCGACAGGGTCGCGAGCAGTACTTC. Its protein product is CATSGRQGREQYF.

The gene calls are TRBV6-5 and TRBJ2-5; D is perhaps TRBD2 (6 bases). The CDR3 consists of 14 residues. The ends were cut back, 5 bases at V and 5 bases at J, with 15 bases in the middle. Germline V gives CDR1 MNHEY, CDR2 SVGAGI. DNA of the CDR3: TGTGCCAGCAGTCGGAGATCGGCGGGGGAGACCCAGTACTTC. Translation: CASSRRSAGETQYF.

This clone was counted between two and nine times. This chain uses TRBV15 with TRBJ1-4; D may be TRBD1 (5 bases). V lost 1 base, J lost 0 bases, and 15 bases lay in between. This CDR3 spans 18 amino acids. Germline values: CDR1 LNHNV, CDR2 YYDKDF (reference sequence). The CDR3 DNA reads as TGTGCCACCAGCAGAGGTTGGGGCCGGGGGGCAACTAATGAAAAACTGTTTTTT. As protein: CATSRGWGRGATNEKLFF.

The chain recombines TRBV19 with TRBJ2-1, with D maybe TRBD2 (6 bases). The length of the CDR3 is 14 residues. V lost 8 bases and J lost 3, with 14 bases in between. From germline, CDR1 is LNHDA and CDR2 SQIVND (reference sequence). The CDR3 bases are TGTGCCAGTTCAATTAGACTAGTCTACAATGAGCAGTTCTTC. This codes for CASSIRLVYNEQFF.

V is TRBV4-1 and J is TRBJ2-1, with 12 bases lining up with TRBD1. Trimming cost V 4 bases and J 7 bases; bases outside gene matches: 8. The CDR3 loop spans 16 amino acids. The germline V gene has CDR1 MGHRA and CDR2 YSYEKL. The CDR3 loop reads CASSPDRDRGQNEQFF. CDR3 DNA: TGCGCCAGCAGCCCGGACCGGGACAGGGGGCAAAATGAGCAGTTCTTC.

J is TRBJ1-2 and V is TRBV11-3; D call uncertain. This CDR3 region has 13 residues. V lost 5 bases and J 4 bases, leaving 11 bases between the germline ends. Germline CDR1 and CDR2: SGHNT and YENEEA. CDR3 in amino acids: CASSTQSLYGYTF. The CDR3, as DNA: TGTGCCAGCAGCACACAGAGTCTCTATGGCTACACCTTC.